This note documents a single T cell receptor (beta chain) sequence. A junction boundary mismatches the germline segment, possibly from a read error. Whoever was chosen for sequencing had shown CD8+CD57+ cell expansion by flow cytometry. Germline lookup yields CDR1 MNHNS and CDR2 SASEGT. The CDR3 spans 12 residues. The data are from a study of CD8+CD57+ T cells in acquired aplastic anemia. Profiling that covered TCR beta VDJ and CDR3 relied on genomic DNA as its template. TCRdb independently ran MiXCR on the reads; one entry per CDR3 protein. The sample consists of 260,000 or so distinct CDR3 sequences, approximately 82% of them appearing once.

The TCR comes from a human donor with aplastic anemia. The material sequenced was sorted CD4+, CD8+, or CD8+CD57+ T cells (not recorded which) from PBMCs. The rearrangement uses TRBV6-1 and TRBJ2-7, with a tentative D call TRBD1 (6 bases). The CDR3: CAISGTPCEQYF. CDR3 nucleotides: TGTGCCATCAGTGGGACACCCTGCGAGCAGTACTTC.